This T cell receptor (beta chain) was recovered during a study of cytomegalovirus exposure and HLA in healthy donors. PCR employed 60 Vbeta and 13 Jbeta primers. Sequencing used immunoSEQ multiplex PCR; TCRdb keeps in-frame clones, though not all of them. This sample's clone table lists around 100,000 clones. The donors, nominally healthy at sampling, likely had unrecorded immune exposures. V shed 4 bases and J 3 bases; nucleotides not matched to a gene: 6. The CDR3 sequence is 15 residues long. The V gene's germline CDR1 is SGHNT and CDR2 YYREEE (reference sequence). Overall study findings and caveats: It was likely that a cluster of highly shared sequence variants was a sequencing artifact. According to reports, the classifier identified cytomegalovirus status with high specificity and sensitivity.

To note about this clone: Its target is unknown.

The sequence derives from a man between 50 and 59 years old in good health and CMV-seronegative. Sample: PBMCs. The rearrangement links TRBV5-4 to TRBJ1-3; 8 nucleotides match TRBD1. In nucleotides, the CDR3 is TGTGCCAGCAGCCTCCAGGGGGCCAATGGAAACACCATATATTTT. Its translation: CASSLQGANGNTIYF.